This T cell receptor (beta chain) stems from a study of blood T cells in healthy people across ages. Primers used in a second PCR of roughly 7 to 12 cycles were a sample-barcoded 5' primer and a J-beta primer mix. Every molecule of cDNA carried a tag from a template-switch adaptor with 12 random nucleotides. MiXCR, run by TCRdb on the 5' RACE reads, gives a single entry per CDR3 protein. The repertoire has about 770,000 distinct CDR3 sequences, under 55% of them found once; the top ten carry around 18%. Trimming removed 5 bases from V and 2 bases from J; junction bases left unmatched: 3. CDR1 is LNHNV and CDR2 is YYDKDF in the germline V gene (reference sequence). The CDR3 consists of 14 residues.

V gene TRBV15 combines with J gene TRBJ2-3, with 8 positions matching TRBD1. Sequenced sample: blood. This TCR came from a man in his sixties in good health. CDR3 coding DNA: TGTGCCACCAGCCTGGACAGGGACACAGATACGCAGTATTTT. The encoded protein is CATSLDRDTDTQYF.